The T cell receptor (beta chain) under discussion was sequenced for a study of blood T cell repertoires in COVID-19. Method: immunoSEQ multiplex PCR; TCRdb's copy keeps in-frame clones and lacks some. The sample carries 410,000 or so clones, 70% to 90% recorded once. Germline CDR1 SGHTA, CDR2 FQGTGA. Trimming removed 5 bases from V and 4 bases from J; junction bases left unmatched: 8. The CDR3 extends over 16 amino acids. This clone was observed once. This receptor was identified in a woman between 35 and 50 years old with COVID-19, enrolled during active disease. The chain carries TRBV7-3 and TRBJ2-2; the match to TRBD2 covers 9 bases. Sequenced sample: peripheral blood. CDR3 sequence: CASSPTSGSFTGELFF. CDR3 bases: TGTGCCAGCAGCCCGACTAGCGGCTCGTTCACCGGGGAGCTGTTTTTT.